The 6 T cell receptor beta chains listed next were all sequenced from one sample in a study of T cell responses to AZD1222 COVID-19 vaccine. TCRdb's table, derived via immunoSEQ multiplex PCR, lists solely in-frame clones and lacks some. Of around 170,000 clones in the sample, about 91% were seen once. Specimen: peripheral blood, collected on day 0 of AZD1222 vaccination. These receptors all stem from an adult in good health.

This clone was seen more than once but under ten times. CDR3 amino acids: CASSLLVGYEQYF. CDR3 nucleotides: TGCGCCAGCAGCTTGTTAGTCGGGTACGAGCAGTACTTC. V usage is TRBV5-1 and J usage is TRBJ2-7; the D is unclear. Trimming shortened V by 1 base and J by 4 bases, and 9 bases separated the two germline ends. This CDR3 contains 13 residues. Looked up from germline, CDR1 is SGHRS and CDR2 is YFSETQ.

The chain links TRBV3-1 (or the pseudogene TRBV3-2) to TRBJ2-7; TRBD2 might be the D (6 bases). Germline V gene data show CDR1 as LGHDT and CDR2 as YNNKEL (reference sequence). Trimming removed 3 bases at V and 3 bases at J, with 12 bases between. This CDR3 region has 14 residues. The CDR3 nucleotides read TGTGCCAGCAGCCAGGGGGGACCGATCTACGAGCAGTACTTC. Translated: CASSQGGPIYEQYF.

The chain has TRBV28 and TRBJ2-7, with 7 bases fitting TRBD1. CDR1 and CDR2 from the germline V gene are MDHEN and SYDVKM. This CDR3 has 15 residues. Trimming removed 3 bases from V and 0 bases from J; junction bases left unmatched: 5. This CDR3 reads CASSFSGTASYEQYF. The CDR3 coding sequence is TGTGCCAGCAGTTTTTCCGGGACAGCCTCCTACGAGCAGTACTTC.

CDR3 sequence reads: CAWRRQANTEAFF. The CDR3 DNA follows: TGTGCCTGGAGGAGACAGGCGAACACTGAAGCTTTCTTT. The chain employs TRBV30 and TRBJ1-1; TRBD1 is a possible D gene (6 bases). The CDR3 spans 13 residues. CDR1 is GTSNPN, CDR2 SVGIG, per germline (reference sequence). The V and J ends lost 3 bases and 1 base respectively, with 9 bases between them.

The chain recombines TRBV7-2 with TRBJ2-1, with 10 bases that match TRBD2. This CDR3 comprises 18 residues. J gave up 7 bases and V 1 base, and 13 bases lay outside the gene matches. The germline V gene encodes CDR1 SGHTA and CDR2 FQGNSA. For the CDR3, the DNA is TGTGCCAGCAGCTTAGAGTGGGCTAGCGGGAGCGAAGAAAATGAGCAGTTCTTC. Its protein is CASSLEWASGSEENEQFF. Supplemented by reference TRBV7-2 and TRBJ2-1, the full variable domain reads GAGVSQSPSNKVTEKGKDVELRCDPISGHTALYWYRQSLGQGLEFLIYFQGNSAPDKSGLPSDRFSAERTGGSVSTLTIQRTQQEDSAVYLCASSLEWASGSEENEQFFGPGTRLTVL.

The chain recombines TRBV5-1 with TRBJ1-1; D not resolved. The CDR3 covers 14 residues. Germline V lookup: CDR1 SGHRS, CDR2 YFSETQ. Trimming took off 4 bases at V and 0 bases at J, with 10 bases between the two ends. DNA of the CDR3: TGCGCCAGCAGCCCTCAGCCTTTGAACACTGAAGCTTTCTTT. Translated: CASSPQPLNTEAFF.